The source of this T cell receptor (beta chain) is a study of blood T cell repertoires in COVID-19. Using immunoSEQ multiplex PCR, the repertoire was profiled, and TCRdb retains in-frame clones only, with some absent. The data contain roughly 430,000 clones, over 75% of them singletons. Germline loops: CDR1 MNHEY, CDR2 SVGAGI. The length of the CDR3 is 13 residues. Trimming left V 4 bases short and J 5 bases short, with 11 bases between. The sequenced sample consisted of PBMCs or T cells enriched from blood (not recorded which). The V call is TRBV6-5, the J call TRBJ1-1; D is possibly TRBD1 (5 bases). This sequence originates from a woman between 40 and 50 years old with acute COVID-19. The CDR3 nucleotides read TGTGCCAGCAGTTTTTCCCGGGGGACTGAAGCTTTCTTT. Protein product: CASSFSRGTEAFF.